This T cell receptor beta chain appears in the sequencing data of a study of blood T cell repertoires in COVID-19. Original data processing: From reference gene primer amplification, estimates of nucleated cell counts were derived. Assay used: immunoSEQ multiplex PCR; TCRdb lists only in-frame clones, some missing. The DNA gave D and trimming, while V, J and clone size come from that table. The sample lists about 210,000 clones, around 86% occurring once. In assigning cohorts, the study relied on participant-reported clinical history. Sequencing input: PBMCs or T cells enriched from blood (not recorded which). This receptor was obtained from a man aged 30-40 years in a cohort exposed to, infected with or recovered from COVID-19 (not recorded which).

The CDR3 is CSVRTGSSYNSPLHF. The CDR3 DNA sequence: TGCAGCGTTCGGACAGGGAGCTCCTATAATTCACCCCTCCACTTT. The gene calls are TRBV29-1 and TRBJ1-6; 8 bases map to TRBD1. V lost 5 bases to trimming and J lost 0 bases; unmatched junction nucleotides: 3. In germline, CDR1 is SQVTM, CDR2 ANQGSEA. CDR3 length: 15 amino acids. Variable domain in full (rest from reference TRBV29-1 and TRBJ1-6): SAVISQKPSRDICQRGTSLTIQCQVDSQVTMMFWYRQQPGQSLTLIATANQGSEATYESGFVIDKFPISRPNLTFSTLTVSNMSPEDSSIYLCSVRTGSSYNSPLHFGNGTRLTVT.